This is a list of T cell receptor beta chains from one sample in a study of shared clonotypes between healthy human individuals. Sequencing used immunoSEQ multiplex PCR; TCRdb keeps in-frame clones, though not all of them. The sample lists some 2.1 million clones, roughly 95% seen once, with about 0.13% in the top ten. Sample: naive CD4+ T cells sorted from blood. The receptors originated from a man younger than 30 in good health. The CDR3 runs from the conserved cysteine through the conserved F or W. The D gene is left open where the match is weak. Some rows mark clone size as missing; the rest say once, few, many or name a class of expanded clone.

CDR3 protein,CDR3 DNA,V gene,J gene,D gene,clone size
CASSTDRGYEQYF,TGTGCCAGCAGTACGGACAGGGGATACGAGCAGTACTTC,TRBV2,TRBJ2-7,TRBD1,-
CASSQPLAGGNNEQFF,TGTGCCAGCAGCCAACCCCTAGCGGGGGGGAACAATGAGCAGTTCTTC,TRBV7-6,TRBJ2-1,TRBD2,-
CAWSDSSYEQYF,TGTGCCTGGAGTGACAGCTCCTACGAGCAGTACTTC,TRBV30,TRBJ2-7,-,-
CASSLGQSMNTEAFF,TGCGCCAGCAGCTTAGGACAGTCGATGAACACTGAAGCTTTCTTT,TRBV5-1,TRBJ1-1,-,-
CASRLGRHSYEQYF,TGCGCCAGCAGGCTGGGGCGGCACTCCTACGAGCAGTACTTC,TRBV10-2,TRBJ2-7,-,-
CASSPGPSGAFYNEQFF,TGTGCCAGCAGCCCGGGCCCCAGCGGAGCCTTCTACAATGAGCAGTTCTTC,TRBV7-2,TRBJ2-1,-,-
CASSEVGTPKETQYF,TGTGCCAGCAGTGAAGTAGGGACCCCGAAAGAGACCCAGTACTTC,TRBV2,TRBJ2-5,-,-
CASSLGTGGGTDTQYF,TGCGCCAGCAGCTTGGGAACAGGGGGCGGCACAGATACGCAGTATTTT,TRBV5-1,TRBJ2-3,TRBD1,-
CASSRRVSGANVLTF,TGTGCCAGCAGCCGCAGGGTGTCTGGGGCCAACGTCCTGACTTTC,TRBV7-3,TRBJ2-6,-,-
CASSFSSGTNTGELFF,TGTGCCAGCAGCTTCAGTAGCGGGACGAACACCGGGGAGCTGTTTTTT,TRBV7-9,TRBJ2-2,TRBD2,-
CASSGDILQYF,TGTGCCAGCAGCGGGGACATTTTGCAGTACTTC,TRBV6-1,TRBJ2-7,-,-
CASSLSSGGNYEQYF,TGTGCCAGCAGTCTCTCTAGCGGGGGGAACTACGAGCAGTACTTC,TRBV28,TRBJ2-7,TRBD2,-
CASSFDREAGYTF,TGTGCCAGCAGCTTTGACAGGGAAGCTGGCTACACCTTC,TRBV7-3,TRBJ1-2,TRBD1,-
CASSYSDREKLFF,TGTGCCAGCAGTTACTCCGACAGGGAAAAACTGTTTTTT,TRBV6-5,TRBJ1-4,-,-
CASSALPVRETQYF,TGTGCCAGCAGTGCCCTGCCTGTTCGGGAGACCCAGTACTTC,TRBV6-1,TRBJ2-5,-,-
CASSAGGFEAFF,TGTGCCAGCAGCGCGGGAGGGTTTGAAGCTTTCTTT,TRBV18,TRBJ1-1,-,-
CASSQLSGNTEAFF,TGCGCCAGCAGCCAGCTTTCAGGCAACACTGAAGCTTTCTTT,TRBV5-1,TRBJ1-1,-,-
CASSQDLAGGGNIQYF,TGCGCCAGCAGCCAAGATCTGGCAGGGGGTGGGAACATTCAGTACTTC,TRBV4-1,TRBJ2-4,TRBD1,-
CAWSFRGNEQFF,TGTGCCTGGAGTTTTAGGGGCAATGAGCAGTTCTTC,TRBV30,TRBJ2-1,-,-
CASSPGQVASGNTIYF,TGTGCCAGCAGCCCGGGACAGGTTGCCTCTGGAAACACCATATATTTT,TRBV27,TRBJ1-3,TRBD1,-
CASSGQGNTGELFF,TGTGCCAGCAGCGGACAGGGAAACACCGGGGAGCTGTTTTTT,TRBV5-4,TRBJ2-2,TRBD1,once
CASNPGQGGDTQYF,TGCGCCAGCAACCCAGGACAGGGAGGCGATACGCAGTATTTT,TRBV5-1,TRBJ2-3,TRBD1,-